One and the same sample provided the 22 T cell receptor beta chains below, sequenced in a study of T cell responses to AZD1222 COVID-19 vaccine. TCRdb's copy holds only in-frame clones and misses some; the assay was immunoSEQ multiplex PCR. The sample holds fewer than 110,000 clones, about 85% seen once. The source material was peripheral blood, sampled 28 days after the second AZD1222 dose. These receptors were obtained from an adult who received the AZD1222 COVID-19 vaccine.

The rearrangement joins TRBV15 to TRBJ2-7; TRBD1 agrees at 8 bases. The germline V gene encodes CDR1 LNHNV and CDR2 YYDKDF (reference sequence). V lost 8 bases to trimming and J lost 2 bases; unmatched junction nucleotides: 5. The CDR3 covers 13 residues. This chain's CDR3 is CATLGQDAYEQYF. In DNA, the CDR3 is TGTGCCACCTTGGGACAGGACGCCTACGAGCAGTACTTC.

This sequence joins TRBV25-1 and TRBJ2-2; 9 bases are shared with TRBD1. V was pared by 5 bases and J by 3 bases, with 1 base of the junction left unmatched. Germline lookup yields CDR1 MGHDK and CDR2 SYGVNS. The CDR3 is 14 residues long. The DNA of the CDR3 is TGTGCCAGCAGTACAGGGGGCGACACCGGGGAGCTGTTTTTT. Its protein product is CASSTGGDTGELFF.

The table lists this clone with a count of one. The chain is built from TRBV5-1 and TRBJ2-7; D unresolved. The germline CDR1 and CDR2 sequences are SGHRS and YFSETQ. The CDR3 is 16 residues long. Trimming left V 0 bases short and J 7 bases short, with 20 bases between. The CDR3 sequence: CASSLGPRKGSGEQYF. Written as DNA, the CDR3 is TGCGCCAGCAGCTTGGGACCCCGGAAGGGCTCCGGGGAGCAGTACTTC.

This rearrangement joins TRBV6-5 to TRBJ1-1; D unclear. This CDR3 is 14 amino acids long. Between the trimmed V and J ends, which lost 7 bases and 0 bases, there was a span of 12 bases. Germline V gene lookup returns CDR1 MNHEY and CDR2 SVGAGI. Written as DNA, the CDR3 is TGTGCCAGCATTAGAGCACCCTTGAACACTGAAGCTTTCTTT. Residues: CASIRAPLNTEAFF.

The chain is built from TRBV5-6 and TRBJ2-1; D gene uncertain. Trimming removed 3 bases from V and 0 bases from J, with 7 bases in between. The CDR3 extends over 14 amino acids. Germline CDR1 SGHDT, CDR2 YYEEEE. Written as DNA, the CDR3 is TGTGCCAGCAGCTCCGGTACCTCCTACAATGAGCAGTTCTTC. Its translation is CASSSGTSYNEQFF.

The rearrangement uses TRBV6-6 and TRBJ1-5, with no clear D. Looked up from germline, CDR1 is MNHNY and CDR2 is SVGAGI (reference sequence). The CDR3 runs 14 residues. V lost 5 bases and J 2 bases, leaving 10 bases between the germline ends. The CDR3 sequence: CASSRQAGNQPQHF. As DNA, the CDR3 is TGTGCCAGCAGTAGGCAGGCGGGCAATCAGCCCCAGCATTTT.

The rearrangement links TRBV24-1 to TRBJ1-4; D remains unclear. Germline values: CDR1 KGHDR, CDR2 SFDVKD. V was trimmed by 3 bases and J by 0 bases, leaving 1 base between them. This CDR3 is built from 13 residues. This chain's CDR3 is CATSDPTNEKLFF. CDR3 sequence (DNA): TGTGCCACCAGTGATCCAACTAATGAAAAACTGTTTTTT.

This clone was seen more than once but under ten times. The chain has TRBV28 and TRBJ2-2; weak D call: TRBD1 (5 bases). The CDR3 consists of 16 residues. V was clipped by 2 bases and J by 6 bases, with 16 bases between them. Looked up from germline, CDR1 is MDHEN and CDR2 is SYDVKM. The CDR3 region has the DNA TGTGCCAGCAGTTTACAGTTTGCAGGGCCGGCCGGGGAGCTGTTTTTT. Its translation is CASSLQFAGPAGELFF.

CDR3 nucleotide sequence: TGTGCCAGCAGTTCCTACTCCTCCACTGAAGCTTTCTTT. Translating gives CASSSYSSTEAFF. This rearrangement joins TRBV6-5 to TRBJ1-1; unclear D gene. CDR1 and CDR2 from the germline V gene are MNHEY and SVGAGI. V was clipped by 4 bases and J by 4 bases, with 10 bases between them. CDR3 length: 13 residues.

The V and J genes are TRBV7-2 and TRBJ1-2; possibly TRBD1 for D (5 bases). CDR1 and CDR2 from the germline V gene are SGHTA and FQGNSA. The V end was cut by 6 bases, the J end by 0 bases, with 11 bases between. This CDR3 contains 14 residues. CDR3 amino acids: CASRPTGANYGYTF. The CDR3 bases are TGTGCCAGCAGACCTACAGGAGCTAACTATGGCTACACCTTC.

The chain's CDR3 is CATGDGHYEQYF. The CDR3 bases are TGTGCCACCGGGGACGGGCACTACGAGCAGTACTTC. This rearrangement joins TRBV6-6 to TRBJ2-7; D possibly matches TRBD1 or TRBD2 (5 bases each). Germline V gene data show CDR1 as MNHNY and CDR2 as SVGAGI (reference sequence). This CDR3 spans 12 amino acids. V dropped 10 bases and J dropped 3 bases, with 13 bases sitting between them.

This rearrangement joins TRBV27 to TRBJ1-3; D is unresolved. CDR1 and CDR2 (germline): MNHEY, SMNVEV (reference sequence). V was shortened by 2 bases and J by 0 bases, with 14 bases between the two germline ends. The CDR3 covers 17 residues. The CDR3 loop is CASSLGVPESSGNTIYF. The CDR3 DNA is TGTGCCAGCAGTTTAGGCGTGCCGGAGAGCTCTGGAAACACCATATATTTT.

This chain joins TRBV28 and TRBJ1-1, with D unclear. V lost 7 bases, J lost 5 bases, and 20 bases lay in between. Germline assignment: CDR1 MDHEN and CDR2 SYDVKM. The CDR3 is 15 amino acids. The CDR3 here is CASTLRRLRRTEAFF. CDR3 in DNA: TGTGCCAGCACTCTGAGACGCCTAAGACGAACTGAAGCTTTCTTT.

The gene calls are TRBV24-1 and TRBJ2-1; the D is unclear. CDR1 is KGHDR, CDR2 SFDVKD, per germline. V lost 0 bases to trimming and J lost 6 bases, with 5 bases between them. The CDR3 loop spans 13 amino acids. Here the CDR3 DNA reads TGTGCCACCAGTGATTTGTGGGGCAATGAGCAGTTCTTC. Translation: CATSDLWGNEQFF.

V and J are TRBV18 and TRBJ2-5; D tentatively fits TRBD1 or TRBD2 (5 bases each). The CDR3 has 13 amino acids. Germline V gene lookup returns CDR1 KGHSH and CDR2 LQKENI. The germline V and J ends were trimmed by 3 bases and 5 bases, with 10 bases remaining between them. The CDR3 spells CASSPRRDETQYF. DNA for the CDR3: TGTGCCAGCTCACCTCGCAGGGACGAGACCCAGTACTTC.

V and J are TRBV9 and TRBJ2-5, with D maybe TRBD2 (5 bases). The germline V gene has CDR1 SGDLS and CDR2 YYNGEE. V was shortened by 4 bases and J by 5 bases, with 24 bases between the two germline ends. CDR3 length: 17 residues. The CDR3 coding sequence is TGTGCCAGCAGCCCCCAGAGCGGCCAGGACCTGGGGGAGACCCAGTACTTC. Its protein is CASSPQSGQDLGETQYF. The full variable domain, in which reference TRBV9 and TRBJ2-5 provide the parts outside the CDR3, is DSGVTQTPKHLITATGQRVTLRCSPRSGDLSVYWYQQSLDQGLQFLIQYYNGEERAKGNILERFSAQQFPDLHSELNLSSLELGDSALYFCASSPQSGQDLGETQYFGPGTRLLVL.

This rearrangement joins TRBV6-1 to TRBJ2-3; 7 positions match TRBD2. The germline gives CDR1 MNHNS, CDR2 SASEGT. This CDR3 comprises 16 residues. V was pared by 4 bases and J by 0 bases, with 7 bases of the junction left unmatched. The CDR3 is CASSVSSGPSTDTQYF. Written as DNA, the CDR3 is TGTGCCAGCAGTGTTTCTAGCGGTCCTAGCACAGATACGCAGTATTTT.

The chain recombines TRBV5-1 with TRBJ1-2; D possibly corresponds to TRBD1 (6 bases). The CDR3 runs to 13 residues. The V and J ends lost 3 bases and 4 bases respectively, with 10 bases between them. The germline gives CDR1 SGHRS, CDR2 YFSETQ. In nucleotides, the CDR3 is TGCGCCAGCAGCTCTAGAGGGGGCTATGGCTACACCTTC. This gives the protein CASSSRGGYGYTF.

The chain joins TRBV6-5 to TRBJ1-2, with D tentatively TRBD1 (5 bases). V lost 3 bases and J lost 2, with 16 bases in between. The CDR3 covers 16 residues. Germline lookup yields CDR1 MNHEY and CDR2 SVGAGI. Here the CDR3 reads CASSYGGLSGNYGYTF. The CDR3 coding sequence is TGTGCCAGCAGTTATGGGGGACTCTCAGGAAACTATGGCTACACCTTC.

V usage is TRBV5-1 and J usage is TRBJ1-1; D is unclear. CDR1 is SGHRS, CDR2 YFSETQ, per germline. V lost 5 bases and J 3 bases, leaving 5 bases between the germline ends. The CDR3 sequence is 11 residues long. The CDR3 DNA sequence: TGCGCCAGCAGTGGGCACACTGAAGCTTTCTTT. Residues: CASSGHTEAFF. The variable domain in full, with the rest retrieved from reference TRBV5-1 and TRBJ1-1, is KAGVTQTPRYLIKTRGQQVTLSCSPISGHRSVSWYQQTPGQGLQFLFEYFSETQRNKGNFPGRFSGRQFSNSRSEMNVSTLELGDSALYLCASSGHTEAFFGQGTRLTVV.

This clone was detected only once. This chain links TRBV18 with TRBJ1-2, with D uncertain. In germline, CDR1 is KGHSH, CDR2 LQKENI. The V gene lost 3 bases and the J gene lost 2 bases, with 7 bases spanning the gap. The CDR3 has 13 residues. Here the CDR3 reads CASSPDTNYGYTF. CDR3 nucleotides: TGTGCCAGCTCACCCGACACAAACTATGGCTACACCTTC.

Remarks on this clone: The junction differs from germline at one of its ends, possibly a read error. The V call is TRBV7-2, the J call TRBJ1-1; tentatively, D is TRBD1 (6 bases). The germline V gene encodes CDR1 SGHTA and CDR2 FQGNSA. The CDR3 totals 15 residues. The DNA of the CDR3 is TGTGCCAGCAGCCTAGGACAGACGTTGAATACTGAAGCTTTCTTT. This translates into CASSLGQTLNTEAFF.